Below are 12 T cell receptor beta chains sequenced from a single sample in a study of T cell responses to AZD1222 COVID-19 vaccine. Assay used: immunoSEQ multiplex PCR; TCRdb lists only in-frame clones, some missing. This sample has tens of thousands of clones, with about 90% found just once. The source material was peripheral blood, sampled on day 0 of AZD1222 vaccination. These TCRs come from an adult in good health.

The V gene is TRBV2, the J gene TRBJ1-6; 8 positions match TRBD1. The trim removed 7 bases at V and 7 bases at J, leaving 15 bases unmatched. In germline, CDR1 is SNHLY, CDR2 FYNNEI. This CDR3 contains 17 residues. The CDR3 bases are TGTGCCAGCACTCCCCGGGCAGGGGGCCTTCTAAATTCACCCCTCCACTTT. Its translation is CASTPRAGGLLNSPLHF.

This sequence joins TRBV15 and TRBJ1-3; unclear D gene. Trimming stripped 5 bases from V and 1 base from J, with 15 bases between. The CDR3 length is 16 residues. The germline V gene encodes CDR1 LNHNV and CDR2 YYDKDF (reference sequence). The CDR3 DNA reads TGTGCCACCAGCTCACGACTAATGCCTTCTGGAAACACCATATATTTT. Translation gives CATSSRLMPSGNTIYF.

This rearrangement joins TRBV4-3 to TRBJ1-2, with D possibly being TRBD1 (6 bases). CDR1 is LGHNA and CDR2 is YSLEER in the germline V gene. Trimming took off 1 base at V and 4 bases at J, with 10 bases between the two ends. This CDR3 has 14 residues. The CDR3 sequence: CASSQGGAGYGYTF. Here the CDR3 DNA reads TGCGCCAGCAGCCAAGGGGGGGCCGGCTATGGCTACACCTTC.

The V gene is TRBV6-5, the J gene TRBJ1-2, with a possible D match to TRBD1 (6 bases). V was cut by 0 bases and J by 4 bases, with 12 bases left in between. Germline lookup yields CDR1 MNHEY and CDR2 SVGAGI. CDR3 length equals 15 residues. For the CDR3, the DNA is TGTGCCAGCAGTTACTCGAGTCTGGGGGCCTATGGCTACACCTTC. Amino acid sequence: CASSYSSLGAYGYTF.

The genes are TRBV20-1 and TRBJ2-4, with D possibly matching TRBD2 (5 bases). The length of the CDR3 is 16 residues. CDR1 is DFQATT, CDR2 SNEGSKA, per germline (reference sequence). V was pared by 3 bases and J by 2 bases, with 17 bases between. CDR3 coding DNA: TGCAGTGCTAGTGTTTGGGGAGAGAGGACCAAAAACATTCAGTACTTC. Amino acids: CSASVWGERTKNIQYF.

The CDR3 nucleotides read TGTGCCAGCAGCCAAGATTTGAGGGGTCGGCACCCAAGTGAAGCTTTCTTT. Residues: CASSQDLRGRHPSEAFF. The rearrangement uses TRBV4-2 and TRBJ1-1; tentatively, D is TRBD1 (5 bases). CDR3 length: 17 residues. V was trimmed by 0 bases and J by 7 bases, leaving 21 bases between them. Germline V gene lookup returns CDR1 LGHNA and CDR2 YNFKEQ.

The J gene is TRBJ2-5, the V gene TRBV5-1; no clear D. CDR3 length: 14 residues. Germline V gene sequence: CDR1 SGHRS, CDR2 YFSETQ. V lost 3 bases, J lost 3 bases, and 12 bases lay in between. Written as DNA, the CDR3 is TGCGCCAGCAGCTGGAAAGCTGCGGAAGAGACCCAGTACTTC. Amino acid sequence: CASSWKAAEETQYF.

Here the CDR3 DNA reads TGTGCCAGCAGCTTTGGAAGGACAGGGAAAGGGGAGGACGAGCAGTACTTC. Protein product: CASSFGRTGKGEDEQYF. This chain uses TRBV7-9 with TRBJ2-7, with 8 bases that match TRBD1. The V gene's germline CDR1 is SEHNR and CDR2 FQNEAQ (reference sequence). V lost 3 bases to trimming and J lost 5 bases; unmatched junction nucleotides: 15. The CDR3 totals 17 residues. The variable domain in full, with the rest retrieved from reference TRBV7-9 and TRBJ2-7, is DTGVSQNPRHKITKRGQNVTFRCDPISEHNRLYWYRQTLGQGPEFLTYFQNEAQLEKSRLLSDRFSAERPKGSFSTLEIQRTEQGDSAMYLCASSFGRTGKGEDEQYFGPGTRLTVT.

This clone was recorded a few times. This chain joins TRBV10-3 and TRBJ2-3; no clear D. The germline CDR1 and CDR2 sequences are ENHRY and SYGVKD. V lost 4 bases, J lost 0 bases, and 14 bases lay in between. The CDR3 totals 16 residues. CDR3 region: CAISVRRPSSTDTQYF. CDR3 bases: TGTGCCATCAGTGTACGTCGTCCCTCTAGCACAGATACGCAGTATTTT.

The genes are TRBV6-2 or TRBV6-3 and TRBJ1-1; D is ambiguous. V was clipped by 6 bases and J by 5 bases, with 13 bases between them. CDR3 size: 13 residues. Per the germline V gene, CDR1 is MNHEY and CDR2 is SVGEGT. CDR3 sequence (DNA): TGTGCCAGCAGCCAGCAACGCGGAACTGAAGCTTTCTTT. Its protein product is CASSQQRGTEAFF.

The genes are TRBV19 and TRBJ2-7, with TRBD2 matching 7 bases. The V and J ends lost 3 bases and 2 bases, in that order; junction bases with no gene match: 7. The CDR3 consists of 15 residues. Per the germline V gene, CDR1 is LNHDA and CDR2 is SQIVND (reference sequence). The CDR3 DNA is TGTGCCAGTAGTATGAGCGGGAACTCCGCCTACGAGCAGTACTTC. The encoded protein is CASSMSGNSAYEQYF.

This clone was seen only a few times. The rearrangement uses TRBV27 and TRBJ1-2; 12 bases agree with TRBD1. This CDR3 region has 15 residues. J lost 7 bases, V lost 2 bases, and 5 bases had no gene match. Germline V gene lookup returns CDR1 MNHEY and CDR2 SMNVEV (reference sequence). This CDR3 reads CASSLMGQGARGYTF. As DNA, the CDR3 is TGTGCCAGCAGTTTAATGGGACAGGGGGCGCGTGGCTACACCTTC.